These 30 T cell receptor beta chains share one sample of origin, sequenced in a study of cytomegalovirus exposure and HLA in healthy donors. With 60 Vbeta and 13 Jbeta primers, the PCR was carried out. TCRdb's copy holds only in-frame clones and misses some; the assay was immunoSEQ multiplex PCR. The sample's table shows 200,000 to 250,000 clones. Sequencing input: PBMCs. All receptors come from a woman aged 25-40 years in good health and CMV-seropositive.

The rearrangement links TRBV29-1 to TRBJ2-3; 7 nucleotides agree with TRBD2. Germline V lookup: CDR1 SQVTM, CDR2 ANQGSEA. This CDR3 is 13 amino acids long. V lost 4 bases and J lost 2; bases outside the gene matches: 3. The CDR3 DNA reads as TGCAGCGTTGGGGACTACCTCACAGATACGCAGTATTTT. Translation: CSVGDYLTDTQYF.

The chain combines TRBV11-3 with TRBJ2-1; 11 nucleotides align to TRBD2. This CDR3 has 15 amino acids. The germline V gene has CDR1 SGHNT and CDR2 YENEEA. J gave up 8 bases and V 3 bases, and 6 bases lay outside the gene matches. The DNA of the CDR3 is TGTGCCAGCAGCTTTAGCGGGGGGGCCGAGGATGAGCAGTTCTTC. It encodes CASSFSGGAEDEQFF. Supplemented by reference TRBV11-3 and TRBJ2-1, the full variable domain reads EAGVVQSPRYKIIEKKQPVAFWCNPISGHNTLYWYLQNLGQGPELLIRYENEEAVDDSQLPKDRFSAERLKGVDSTLKIQPAELGDSAVYLCASSFSGGAEDEQFFGPGTRLTVL.

The chain joins TRBV19 to TRBJ1-5; 12 bases agree with TRBD1. Germline V gene lookup returns CDR1 LNHDA and CDR2 SQIVND (reference sequence). V gave up 9 bases and J gave up 5 bases; unmatched junction bases: 14. This CDR3 comprises 17 residues. Here the CDR3 reads CASDPGQGAGVYQPQHF. The CDR3 DNA reads as TGTGCCAGCGACCCGGGACAGGGGGCGGGGGTGTATCAGCCCCAGCATTTT.

The genes are TRBV7-2 and TRBJ2-5; TRBD1 agrees at 11 bases. Germline CDR1 is SGHTA and CDR2 is FQGNSA. Trimming took 5 bases from V and 6 from J; bases not matched to a gene: 8. The CDR3 has 15 amino acids. CDR3 sequence: CASSVRDRGVKTQYF. In DNA, the CDR3 is TGTGCCAGCAGCGTCCGGGACAGGGGGGTAAAGACCCAGTACTTC. Full variable domain (rest looked up from reference TRBV7-2 and TRBJ2-5): GAGVSQSPSNKVTEKGKDVELRCDPISGHTALYWYRQSLGQGLEFLIYFQGNSAPDKSGLPSDRFSAERTGGSVSTLTIQRTQQEDSAVYLCASSVRDRGVKTQYFGPGTRLLVL.

This rearrangement joins TRBV6-5 to TRBJ1-6; D remains unclear. CDR3 length: 15 residues. CDR1 and CDR2 (germline): MNHEY, SVGAGI. V dropped 6 bases and J dropped 10 bases, with 19 bases sitting between them. This CDR3 reads CASRSLPAAYSPLHF. CDR3 sequence (DNA): TGTGCCAGCAGGTCCCTCCCCGCGGCCTACTCACCCCTCCACTTT.

The chain has TRBV6-1 and TRBJ1-2, with TRBD1 as a possible D gene (5 bases). The CDR3 is 15 residues long. V dropped 9 bases and J dropped 1 base, with 18 bases sitting between them. Per the germline V gene, CDR1 is MNHNS and CDR2 is SASEGT. For the CDR3, the DNA is TGTGCCAGTTCCCTTGGGGGGGAGCTTAACTATGGCTACACCTTC. This gives the protein CASSLGGELNYGYTF.

J is TRBJ2-3 and V is TRBV5-8; D remains unclear. The V and J ends lost 0 bases and 0 bases respectively, with 11 bases between them. CDR3 size: 16 residues. Germline V lookup: CDR1 SGHTS, CDR2 YDEGEE. The CDR3 spells CASSLGLTFSTDTQYF. The CDR3 DNA reads TGTGCCAGCAGCTTGGGTCTGACATTTAGCACAGATACGCAGTATTTT.

The gene calls are TRBV10-3 and TRBJ2-1, with 12 nucleotides matching TRBD2. V lost 4 bases and J lost 4; bases outside the gene matches: 2. Germline V gives CDR1 ENHRY, CDR2 SYGVKD. This CDR3 comprises 15 residues. The CDR3 spells CAISVGTSGYNEQFF. CDR3 DNA sequence: TGTGCCATCAGTGTAGGGACTAGCGGGTACAATGAGCAGTTCTTC.

V and J are TRBV7-8 and TRBJ2-5; 7 positions match TRBD2. The CDR3 has 13 residues. J lost 7 bases, V lost 5 bases, and 7 bases had no gene match. The germline CDR1 and CDR2 sequences are SGHVS and FQNEAQ. CDR3 sequence: CASSPREAGTQYF. In DNA, the CDR3 is TGTGCCAGCAGCCCCCGGGAGGCCGGGACCCAGTACTTC.

The V and J genes are TRBV5-1 and TRBJ2-1; TRBD2 might be the D (6 bases). CDR3 length equals 15 residues. The V end lost 3 bases, the J end lost 7 bases, and 17 bases lay between the germline ends. Germline V gene lookup returns CDR1 SGHRS and CDR2 YFSETQ. DNA for the CDR3: TGCGCCAGCAGCTGGACCCCAACTAGCACTAATGAGCAGTTCTTC. The encoded protein is CASSWTPTSTNEQFF.

The chain is built from TRBV19 and TRBJ2-3; D gene unclear. Germline CDR1 reads LNHDA; CDR2 reads SQIVND (reference sequence). Trimming left V 4 bases short and J 0 bases short, with 5 bases between. The CDR3 loop spans 13 amino acids. CDR3 amino acids: CASSTTSTDTQYF. The CDR3, as DNA: TGTGCCAGTAGTACCACTAGCACAGATACGCAGTATTTT. Full variable domain (rest looked up from reference TRBV19 and TRBJ2-3): DGGITQSPKYLFRKEGQNVTLSCEQNLNHDAMYWYRQDPGQGLRLIYYSQIVNDFQKGDIAEGYSVSREKKESFPLTVTSAQKNPTAFYLCASSTTSTDTQYFGPGTRLTVL.

The genes are TRBV11-3 and TRBJ2-3, with D possibly TRBD1 on 5 matching bases. The CDR3 runs 15 residues. Germline values: CDR1 SGHNT, CDR2 YENEEA. The V end was cut by 5 bases, the J end by 6 bases, with 18 bases between. CDR3 in DNA: TGTGCCAGCAGCCAAAGGAATGGGGCTTCGGATACGCAGTATTTT. Amino acids: CASSQRNGASDTQYF.

The chain carries TRBV11-3 and TRBJ2-3, with 7 positions matching TRBD2. V shed 1 base and J 2 bases; nucleotides not matched to a gene: 9. This CDR3 is 17 amino acids long. Germline V gene data show CDR1 as SGHNT and CDR2 as YENEEA. DNA for the CDR3: TGTGCCAGCAGCTTAGGGGACGCGCGGGGGAACACAGATACGCAGTATTTT. Protein product: CASSLGDARGNTDTQYF.

This chain connects TRBV5-1 to TRBJ2-2, with 12 bases fitting TRBD1. The CDR3 is 16 residues long. Germline assignment: CDR1 SGHRS and CDR2 YFSETQ. J was trimmed by 7 bases and V by 0 bases; bases with no gene match: 4. This CDR3 is CASSLDGTGGFGELFF. The CDR3 DNA is TGCGCCAGCAGCTTGGATGGGACAGGGGGCTTCGGGGAGCTGTTTTTT.

For the CDR3, the DNA is TGTGCCAGCGGACAGGGGAACACCGGGGAGCTGTTTTTT. Translating it yields CASGQGNTGELFF. The chain links TRBV6-1 to TRBJ2-2; TRBD1 agrees at 8 bases. Trimming at V came to 8 bases and at J to 1 base, leaving 0 bases not matched to a gene. The CDR3 contains 13 residues. CDR1 and CDR2 from the germline V gene are MNHNS and SASEGT.

This sequence joins TRBV5-1 and TRBJ2-2; the D is unclear. Between the trimmed V and J ends, which lost 0 bases and 0 bases, there was a span of 9 bases. The CDR3 is 16 residues long. From germline, CDR1 is SGHRS and CDR2 YFSETQ. In DNA, the CDR3 is TGCGCCAGCAGCTTGGGGCACCTCGCGAACACCGGGGAGCTGTTTTTT. It codes for CASSLGHLANTGELFF.

Written as DNA, the CDR3 is TGCGCCAGCAGCTTCCAGGGGTTGGCGGATACGCAGTATTTT. Protein sequence: CASSFQGLADTQYF. The chain carries TRBV5-1 and TRBJ2-3; D may be TRBD1 (6 bases). V was cut by 2 bases and J by 6 bases, with 13 bases left in between. The length of the CDR3 is 14 residues. The germline CDR1 and CDR2 sequences are SGHRS and YFSETQ.

The chain recombines TRBV7-9 with TRBJ1-1, with a weak D call TRBD1 (5 bases). This CDR3 comprises 13 residues. Germline V CDR1 and CDR2: SEHNR, FQNEAQ (reference sequence). The V gene lost 4 bases and the J gene lost 3 bases, with 9 bases spanning the gap. The CDR3 DNA sequence: TGTGCCAGCAGCTCGTCAGGGTACACTGAAGCTTTCTTT. As protein: CASSSSGYTEAFF.

The V gene is TRBV28, the J gene TRBJ2-7, with 8 bases fitting TRBD2. This CDR3 contains 15 residues. V gave up 3 bases and J gave up 3 bases; unmatched junction bases: 7. Germline V gene lookup returns CDR1 MDHEN and CDR2 SYDVKM. DNA of the CDR3: TGTGCCAGCAGTTTCTCCGGGACTAGGCGCTACGAGCAGTACTTC. This encodes CASSFSGTRRYEQYF.

The J gene is TRBJ2-5, the V gene TRBV5-1, with 10 bases fitting TRBD2. Gene TRBJ2-7 matches the end of the DNA better, so the J call may be wrong. CDR1 is SGHRS, CDR2 YFSETQ, per germline. This CDR3 has 15 amino acids. DNA of the CDR3: TGCGCCAGCAGCATATTAGCGGGAGGCCTCTACGAGCAGTACTTC. Amino acid sequence: CASSILAGGLYEQYF.

J is TRBJ1-6 and V is TRBV6-5, with D uncertain. CDR1 MNHEY and CDR2 SVGAGI come from the germline V gene. This CDR3 comprises 15 residues. V lost 0 bases and J lost 7, with 10 bases in between. For the CDR3, the DNA is TGTGCCAGCAGTTACTCGAACCCGGTAAATTCACCCCTCCACTTT. It encodes CASSYSNPVNSPLHF.

The J gene is TRBJ2-1, the V gene TRBV2, with TRBD2 as a possible D gene (5 bases). The germline V gene has CDR1 SNHLY and CDR2 FYNNEI. This CDR3 is built from 13 residues. V dropped 5 bases and J dropped 7 bases, with 12 bases sitting between them. CDR3 sequence: CASSYEDSNEQFF. CDR3 sequence (DNA): TGTGCCAGCAGTTATGAGGACTCGAATGAGCAGTTCTTC. Full variable domain (rest looked up from reference TRBV2 and TRBJ2-1): EPEVTQTPSHQVTQMGQEVILRCVPISNHLYFYWYRQILGQKVEFLVSFYNNEISEKSEIFDDQFSVERPDGSNFTLKIRSTKLEDSAMYFCASSYEDSNEQFFGPGTRLTVL.

This chain links TRBV28 with TRBJ1-6; TRBD1 agrees at 7 bases. Germline V lookup: CDR1 MDHEN, CDR2 SYDVKM. The CDR3 runs to 15 residues. Unmatched junction bases numbered 10, after V lost 6 bases and J lost 8 bases. CDR3 sequence (DNA): TGTGCCAGCAGCCGACACCGGGACAGCTATTCACCCCTCCACTTT. Its translation: CASSRHRDSYSPLHF. Full variable domain (remainder filled in from reference TRBV28 and TRBJ1-6): DVKVTQSSRYLVKRTGEKVFLECVQDMDHENMFWYRQDPGLGLRLIYFSYDVKMKEKGDIPEGYSVSREKKERFSLILESASTNQTSMYLCASSRHRDSYSPLHFGNGTRLTVT.

The chain combines TRBV5-4 with TRBJ2-3, with 8 bases fitting TRBD2. Trimming removed 2 bases from V and 4 bases from J; junction bases left unmatched: 6. CDR3 size: 15 residues. Germline V gene data show CDR1 as SGHNT and CDR2 as YYREEE (reference sequence). As DNA, the CDR3 is TGTGCCAGCAGCTTAGTAGCGGGGCGGGCAGATACGCAGTATTTT. Its protein is CASSLVAGRADTQYF. Based on the CDR3 plus reference TRBV5-4 and TRBJ2-3, the full variable domain is ETGVTQSPTHLIKTRGQQVTLRCSSQSGHNTVSWYQQALGQGPQFIFQYYREEENGRGNFPPRFSGLQFPNYSSELNVNALELDDSALYLCASSLVAGRADTQYFGPGTRLTVL.

The CDR3 here is CASSPPDRYTGELFF. The CDR3 nucleotides read TGTGCCAGCAGTCCCCCGGACAGATACACCGGGGAGCTGTTTTTT. J is TRBJ2-2 and V is TRBV28; tentatively, D is TRBD1 (6 bases). V lost 5 bases to trimming and J lost 3 bases, with 13 bases between them. The CDR3 loop spans 15 amino acids. Germline-derived CDR1 and CDR2 are MDHEN and SYDVKM. The variable domain in full, with the rest retrieved from reference TRBV28 and TRBJ2-2, is DVKVTQSSRYLVKRTGEKVFLECVQDMDHENMFWYRQDPGLGLRLIYFSYDVKMKEKGDIPEGYSVSREKKERFSLILESASTNQTSMYLCASSPPDRYTGELFFGEGSRLTVL.

V and J are TRBV6-4 and TRBJ2-3, with 13 bases fitting TRBD2. The V and J ends lost 6 bases and 3 bases, in that order; junction bases with no gene match: 3. The germline V gene encodes CDR1 MRHNA and CDR2 SNTAGT. The CDR3 consists of 15 residues. Here the CDR3 DNA reads TGTGCCAGCAGGACTAGCGGGGGGTCGACAGATACGCAGTATTTT. Residues: CASRTSGGSTDTQYF.

The chain combines TRBV28 with TRBJ1-5, with D uncertain. The germline V gene has CDR1 MDHEN and CDR2 SYDVKM. V lost 1 base, J lost 3 bases, and 10 bases lay in between. This CDR3 comprises 15 residues. The CDR3 sequence is CASSLYSRTNQPQHF. DNA of the CDR3: TGTGCCAGCAGTTTATACAGCAGAACCAATCAGCCCCAGCATTTT.

Of note for this clone: The sample contains more than one DNA sequence encoding this CDR3. The chain is built from TRBV7-2 and TRBJ2-7; 10 nucleotides align to TRBD2. This CDR3 has 15 residues. CDR1 and CDR2 (germline): SGHTA, FQGNSA. V shed 6 bases and J 1 base; nucleotides not matched to a gene: 6. The CDR3 region has the DNA TGTGCCAGCAGTTTGACTAGCGGGCTTTCCTACGAGCAGTACTTC. Translation gives CASSLTSGLSYEQYF. Filled out from reference TRBV7-2 and TRBJ2-7, the complete variable domain reads GAGVSQSPSNKVTEKGKDVELRCDPISGHTALYWYRQSLGQGLEFLIYFQGNSAPDKSGLPSDRFSAERTGGSVSTLTIQRTQQEDSAVYLCASSLTSGLSYEQYFGPGTRLTVT.

The CDR3 here is CASSRSGGAGQQYF. CDR3 sequence (DNA): TGTGCCAGCAGCCGTAGCGGGGGGGCCGGCCAGCAGTACTTC. The chain carries TRBV5-5 and TRBJ2-7, with 11 bases matching TRBD2. This CDR3 contains 14 residues. Germline V lookup: CDR1 SGHKS, CDR2 YYEKEE (reference sequence). V trimming: 4 bases; J trimming: 8 bases; junction bases outside the gene matches: 8.

The chain couples TRBV5-1 to TRBJ2-5; TRBD2 is a possible D gene (5 bases). This CDR3 comprises 14 residues. V lost 6 bases and J 7 bases, leaving 19 bases between the germline ends. Germline V lookup: CDR1 SGHRS, CDR2 YFSETQ. Here the CDR3 reads CASTHRGPVGTQYF. DNA for the CDR3: TGCGCCAGCACCCACCGGGGTCCGGTAGGGACCCAGTACTTC.